This entry features one T cell receptor beta chain sequence. The participants were between about 18 and 90 years old and came from fewer than 25 US areas. The data originate from a study of blood T cell repertoires in COVID-19. The CDR3 is made up of 14 amino acids. V lost 6 bases and J lost 8, with 19 bases in between. Germline V CDR1 and CDR2: ENHRY, SYGVKD. TCRdb's table, derived via immunoSEQ multiplex PCR, lists solely in-frame clones and lacks some. There are about 280,000 clones in the sample; nearly 90% occur only once, and about 1% lies in the top ten. The specimen sequenced was PBMCs or T cells enriched from blood (not recorded which). The sequence came from a woman in her twenties or thirties who had recovered from COVID-19. This sequence joins TRBV10-3 and TRBJ1-2, with a possible D match to TRBD1 (5 bases). DNA of the CDR3: TGTGCCATCAGACCGACTTTGAGGGAGGGGGGCTACACCTTC. Amino acids: CAIRPTLREGGYTF.